This record covers a single T cell receptor beta chain. The sample originates from a study of T cell changes during pregnancy in multiple sclerosis. This CDR3 region has 21 residues. In germline, CDR1 is MRHNA, CDR2 SNTAGT. V lost 0 bases and J lost 5, with 29 bases in between. Profiling relied on immunoSEQ multiplex PCR, and the TCRdb table lists in-frame clones only, not all of them. The top ten hold 10% of the sample, which has under 55,000 clones, roughly nine tenths seen once. The receptor was derived from a female donor with multiple sclerosis, enrolled in a pregnancy study. The starting material was CD8+ T cells from peripheral blood mononuclear cells, obtained after pregnancy. The chain links TRBV6-4 to TRBJ2-1; D perhaps matches TRBD1 (6 bases). CDR3 sequence: CASSDSKRPLTGTHRHNEQFF. CDR3 DNA: TGTGCCAGCAGTGACTCGAAACGGCCTCTCACCGGGACACATCGGCACAATGAGCAGTTCTTC.